The entry below gives a single TCR beta chain sequence along with its context. As yet, its antigen is unknown. The V end lost 1 base, the J end lost 5 bases, and 11 bases lay between the germline ends. The germline gives CDR1 LNHNV, CDR2 YYDKDF (reference sequence). This CDR3 comprises 14 residues. A multiplex PCR was run with 60 Vbeta primers and 13 Jbeta primers. The table came from immunoSEQ multiplex PCR; TCRdb's copy has only in-frame clones and leaves some out. The table lists 250,000 to 350,000 clones, roughly 88% of them singletons, with roughly 4% in the top ten. The data were taken from a study of cytomegalovirus exposure and HLA in healthy donors. Study conclusions and caveats: Researchers counted around 170 TCR beta chains as cytomegalovirus-associated. Previous analysis showed most TCR beta V segments were productive about 90% or about 30% of the time.

V usage is TRBV15 and J usage is TRBJ2-5; D is perhaps TRBD2 (6 bases). The TCR comes from a middle-aged man in good health and CMV-seropositive. The sequencing sample was made of PBMCs. CDR3 sequence (DNA): TGTGCCACCAGCAGAGTGGGACTCCGGGAGACCCAGTACTTC. It encodes CATSRVGLRETQYF.